This T cell receptor beta chain emerged from a study of T-cell memory formation after mild COVID-19. Study-wide results and caveats: Those CD4+ clones that contracted were mainly in CM and EM (CD8+ ones in EMRA). Memory sampled before infection contained some responding clones, suggesting cross-reactive memory joined.

Remarks on this clonotype: Antigen: not known.

This CDR3 has 17 amino acids. V was pared by 5 bases and J by 0 bases, with 9 bases of the junction left unmatched. TCRdb passed the 5' RACE reads through MiXCR, listing each CDR3 protein once. The sample lists 190,000 or so distinct CDR3 sequences, around 30% occurring once. Sequencing input: PBMCs or a T cell subset sorted from them (not recorded which). This TCR derives from an adult woman who had mild COVID-19 (a few samples of this study predate the infection). Cell type and time point are not known. The rearrangement links TRBV12-3 or TRBV12-4 to TRBJ2-1, with 8 bases that match TRBD1. The DNA for the CDR3 is TGTGCCAGCAGTACGCCCCGAACAGGGGGCTCCTACAATGAGCAGTTCTTC. It specifies CASSTPRTGGSYNEQFF.